This record looks at one T cell receptor beta chain sequence and its context. This record belongs to a study of blood T cell repertoires in COVID-19. Across the whole study: From the United States, Italy and Spain came samples of acute and convalescent COVID-19. The analysed material was cDNA or gDNA that came from T cells, B-cell-depleted T cells, or PBMCs.

Some clones are missing from TCRdb's copy, which holds only in-frame ones; the method was immunoSEQ multiplex PCR. The sample consists of approximately 43,000 clones, about 81% of them appearing once. The clonotype was recovered from a man aged 40-50 years with active or convalescent COVID-19. Sequenced sample: peripheral blood.

CDR3 protein: CSVWDRANYGYTF. As DNA, the CDR3 is TGCAGCGTATGGGACAGAGCTAACTATGGCTACACCTTC. The chain uses TRBV29-1 and TRBJ1-2; 7 bases match TRBD1. J was trimmed by 0 bases and V by 6 bases; bases with no gene match: 4. Germline V gene lookup returns CDR1 SQVTM and CDR2 ANQGSEA. CDR3 length: 13 residues.